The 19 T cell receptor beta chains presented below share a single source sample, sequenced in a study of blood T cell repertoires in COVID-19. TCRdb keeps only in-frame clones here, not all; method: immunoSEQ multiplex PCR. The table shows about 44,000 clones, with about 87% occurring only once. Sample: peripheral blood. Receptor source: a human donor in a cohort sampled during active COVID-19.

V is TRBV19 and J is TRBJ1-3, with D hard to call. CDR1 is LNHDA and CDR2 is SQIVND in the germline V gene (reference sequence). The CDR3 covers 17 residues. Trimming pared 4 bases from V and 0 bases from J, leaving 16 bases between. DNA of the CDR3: TGTGCCAGTAGTAGGGCTGGTTCTTTGACCTCTGGAAACACCATATATTTT. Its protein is CASSRAGSLTSGNTIYF.

The CDR3 sequence is CASSTDSPGQTSTDTQYF. The CDR3 DNA is TGTGCCAGCAGTACGGACTCTCCGGGACAGACTAGCACAGATACGCAGTATTTT. The gene calls are TRBV6-2 or TRBV6-3 and TRBJ2-3; 7 positions agree with TRBD1. CDR3 length: 18 amino acids. CDR1 and CDR2 (germline): MNHEY, SVGEGT. With V trimmed by 5 bases and J by 0 bases, 14 bases remained unmatched.

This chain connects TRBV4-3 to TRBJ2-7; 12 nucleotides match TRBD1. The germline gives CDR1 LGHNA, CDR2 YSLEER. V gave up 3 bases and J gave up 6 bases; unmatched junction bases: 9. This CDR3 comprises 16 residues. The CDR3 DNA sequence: TGCGCCAGCAGCCAGCGATCCGGGACAGGGGGCCGCGAGCAGTACTTC. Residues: CASSQRSGTGGREQYF.

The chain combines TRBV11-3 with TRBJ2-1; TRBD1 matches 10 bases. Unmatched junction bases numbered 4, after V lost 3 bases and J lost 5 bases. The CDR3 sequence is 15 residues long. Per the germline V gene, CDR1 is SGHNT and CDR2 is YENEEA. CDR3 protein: CASSFRQGAHNEQFF. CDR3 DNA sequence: TGTGCCAGCAGCTTCAGACAGGGGGCGCACAATGAGCAGTTCTTC.

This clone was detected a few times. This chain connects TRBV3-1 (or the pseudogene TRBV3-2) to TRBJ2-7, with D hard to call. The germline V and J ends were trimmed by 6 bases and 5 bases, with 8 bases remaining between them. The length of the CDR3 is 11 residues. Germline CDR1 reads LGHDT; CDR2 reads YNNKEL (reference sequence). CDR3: CASRPDNEQYF. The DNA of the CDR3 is TGTGCCAGCAGACCCGACAACGAGCAGTACTTC.

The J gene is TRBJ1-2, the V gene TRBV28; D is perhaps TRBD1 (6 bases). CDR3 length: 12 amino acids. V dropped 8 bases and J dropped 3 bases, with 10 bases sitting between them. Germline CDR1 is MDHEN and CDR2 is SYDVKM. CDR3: CASREGDYGYTF. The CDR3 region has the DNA TGTGCCAGCCGAGAGGGGGACTATGGCTACACCTTC.

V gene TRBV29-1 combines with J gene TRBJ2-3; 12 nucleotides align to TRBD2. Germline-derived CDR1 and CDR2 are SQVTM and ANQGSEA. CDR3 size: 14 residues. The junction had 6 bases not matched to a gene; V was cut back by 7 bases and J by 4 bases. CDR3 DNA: TGCAGCGGCTCGACTAGCGGGAGCCCAGATACGCAGTATTTT. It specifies CSGSTSGSPDTQYF.

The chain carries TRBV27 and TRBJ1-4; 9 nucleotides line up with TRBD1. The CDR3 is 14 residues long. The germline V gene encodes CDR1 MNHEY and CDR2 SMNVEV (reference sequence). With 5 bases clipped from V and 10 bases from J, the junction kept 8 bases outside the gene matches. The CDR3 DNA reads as TGTGCCAGCAGTCTTTGGGACAGGGAAGGAAAACTGTTTTTT. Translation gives CASSLWDREGKLFF. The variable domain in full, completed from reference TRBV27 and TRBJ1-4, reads EAQVTQNPRYLITVTGKKLTVTCSQNMNHEYMSWYRQDPGLGLRQIYYSMNVEVTDKGDVPEGYKVSRKEKRNFPLILESPSPNQTSLYFCASSLWDREGKLFFGSGTQLSVL.

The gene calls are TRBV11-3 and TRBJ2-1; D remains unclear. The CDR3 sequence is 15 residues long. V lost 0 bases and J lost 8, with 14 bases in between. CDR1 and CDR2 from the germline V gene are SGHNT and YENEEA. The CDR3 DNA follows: TGTGCCAGCAGCTTAGATTCGTCGGGTACGTATGAGCAGTTCTTC. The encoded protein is CASSLDSSGTYEQFF. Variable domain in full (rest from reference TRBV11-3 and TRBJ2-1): EAGVVQSPRYKIIEKKQPVAFWCNPISGHNTLYWYLQNLGQGPELLIRYENEEAVDDSQLPKDRFSAERLKGVDSTLKIQPAELGDSAVYLCASSLDSSGTYEQFFGPGTRLTVL.

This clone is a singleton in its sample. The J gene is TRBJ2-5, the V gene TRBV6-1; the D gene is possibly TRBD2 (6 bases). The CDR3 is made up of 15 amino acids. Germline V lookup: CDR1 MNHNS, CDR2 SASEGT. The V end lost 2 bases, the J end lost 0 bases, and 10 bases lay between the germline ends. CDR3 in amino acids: CASSELGGYQETQYF. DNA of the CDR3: TGTGCCAGCAGTGAATTAGGAGGGTACCAAGAGACCCAGTACTTC.

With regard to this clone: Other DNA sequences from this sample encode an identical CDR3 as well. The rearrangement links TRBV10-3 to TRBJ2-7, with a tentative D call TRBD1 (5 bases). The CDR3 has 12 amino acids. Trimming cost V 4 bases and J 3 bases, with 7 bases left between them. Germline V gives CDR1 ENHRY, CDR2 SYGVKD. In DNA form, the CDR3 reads TGTGCCATCAGTGTGCAGGGCTACGAGCAGTACTTC. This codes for CAISVQGYEQYF.

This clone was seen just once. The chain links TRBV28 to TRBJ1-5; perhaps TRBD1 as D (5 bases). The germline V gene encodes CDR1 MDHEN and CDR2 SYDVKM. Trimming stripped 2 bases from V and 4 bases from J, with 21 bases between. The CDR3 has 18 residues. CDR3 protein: CASSLTFLQGPGNQPQHF. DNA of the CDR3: TGTGCCAGCAGTTTAACGTTTCTCCAGGGTCCGGGTAATCAGCCCCAGCATTTT.

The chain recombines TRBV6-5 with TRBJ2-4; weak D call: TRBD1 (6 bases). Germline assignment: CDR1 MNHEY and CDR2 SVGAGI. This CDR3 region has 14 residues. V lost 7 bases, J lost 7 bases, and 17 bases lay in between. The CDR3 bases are TGTGCCAGCACCTCTTGGGGGCAAGGGAACATTCAGTACTTC. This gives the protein CASTSWGQGNIQYF.

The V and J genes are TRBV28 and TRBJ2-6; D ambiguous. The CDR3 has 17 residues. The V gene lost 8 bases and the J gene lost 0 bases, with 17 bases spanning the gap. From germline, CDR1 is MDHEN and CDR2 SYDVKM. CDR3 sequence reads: CASGRGGTGSGANVLTF. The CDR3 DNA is TGTGCCAGCGGAAGAGGCGGAACTGGCTCTGGGGCCAACGTCCTGACTTTC.

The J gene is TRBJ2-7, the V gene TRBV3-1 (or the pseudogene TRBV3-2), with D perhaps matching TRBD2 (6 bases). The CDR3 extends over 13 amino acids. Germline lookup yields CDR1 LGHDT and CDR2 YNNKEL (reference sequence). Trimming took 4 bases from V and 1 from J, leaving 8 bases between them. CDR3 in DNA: TGTGCCAGCAGCCGGGACTTATCCTACGAGCAGTACTTC. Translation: CASSRDLSYEQYF.

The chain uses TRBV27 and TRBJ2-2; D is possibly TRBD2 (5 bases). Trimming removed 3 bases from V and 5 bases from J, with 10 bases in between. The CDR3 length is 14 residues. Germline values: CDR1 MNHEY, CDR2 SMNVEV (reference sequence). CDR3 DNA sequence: TGTGCCAGCAGTTTCGAAGCGGTGACCGGGGAGCTGTTTTTT. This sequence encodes CASSFEAVTGELFF.

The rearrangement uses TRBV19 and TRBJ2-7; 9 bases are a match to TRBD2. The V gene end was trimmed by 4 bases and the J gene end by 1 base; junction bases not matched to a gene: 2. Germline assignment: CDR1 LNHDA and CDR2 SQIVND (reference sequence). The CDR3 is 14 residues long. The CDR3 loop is CASSSSGSSYEQYF. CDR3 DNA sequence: TGTGCCAGTAGTAGTAGCGGGAGTTCCTACGAGCAGTACTTC.

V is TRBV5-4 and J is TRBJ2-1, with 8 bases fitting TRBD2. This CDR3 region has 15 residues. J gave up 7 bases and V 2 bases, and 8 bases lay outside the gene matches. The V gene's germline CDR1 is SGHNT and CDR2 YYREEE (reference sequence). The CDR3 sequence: CASSFTSGGWNEQFF. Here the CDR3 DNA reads TGTGCCAGCAGCTTTACTAGCGGCGGATGGAATGAGCAGTTCTTC.

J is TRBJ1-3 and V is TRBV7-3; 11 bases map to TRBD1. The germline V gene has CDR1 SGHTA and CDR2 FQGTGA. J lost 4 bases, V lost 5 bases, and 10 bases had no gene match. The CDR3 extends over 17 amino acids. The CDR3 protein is CASSMTPGQGAGNTIYF. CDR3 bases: TGTGCCAGCAGCATGACTCCCGGACAGGGGGCCGGAAACACCATATATTTT.